One sample yielded the 26 T cell receptor beta chains listed below, sequenced in a study of yellow fever vaccine responses in identical twins. TCRdb used MiXCR to reprocess the RT-PCR reads, holding one entry per CDR3 protein. The sample includes about 6,000 distinct CDR3 sequences, 50% to 80% of them seen just once. The material sequenced was T cells from blood (PBMCs), unsorted or a sorted subset (not recorded which), taken before or after yellow fever vaccination (not recorded which). These receptors were taken from a young woman who received the yellow fever vaccine.

This rearrangement joins TRBV11-3 to TRBJ2-4; D might be TRBD2 (5 bases). V was pared by 1 base and J by 7 bases, with 5 bases between. From germline, CDR1 is SGHNT and CDR2 YENEEA. CDR3 length equals 12 residues. CDR3 protein: CASSLAGNIQYF. The CDR3 region has the DNA TGTGCCAGCAGCTTAGCGGGGAACATTCAGTACTTC. The variable domain in full, completed from reference TRBV11-3 and TRBJ2-4, reads EAGVVQSPRYKIIEKKQPVAFWCNPISGHNTLYWYLQNLGQGPELLIRYENEEAVDDSQLPKDRFSAERLKGVDSTLKIQPAELGDSAVYLCASSLAGNIQYFGAGTRLSVL.

The V call is TRBV7-3, the J call TRBJ2-1; 10 bases align to TRBD1. Germline V lookup: CDR1 SGHTA, CDR2 FQGTGA. This CDR3 has 16 residues. Unmatched junction bases numbered 5, after V lost 1 base and J lost 5 bases. CDR3 nucleotides: TGTGCCAGCAGCTTAATTCGGGACAGGGGAAACAATGAGCAGTTCTTC. Its translation: CASSLIRDRGNNEQFF.

The rearrangement links TRBV19 to TRBJ2-1; perhaps TRBD2 as D (5 bases). CDR1 is LNHDA and CDR2 is SQIVND in the germline V gene (reference sequence). V lost 3 bases and J lost 0, with 9 bases in between. The CDR3 spans 15 residues. The CDR3 region has the DNA TGTGCCAGTAGTATGATAGGGAGCTCCTACAATGAGCAGTTCTTC. Translating it yields CASSMIGSSYNEQFF.

The chain joins TRBV12-1 to TRBJ2-3; the table's D call, TRBD1, was not checked against the DNA. TRBV12-1 is a listed pseudogene. The CDR3 is 15 residues long. The CDR3 here is CASGKDRGSTDTQYF. In DNA, the CDR3 is TGTGCCAGCGGAAAAGACAGGGGATCGACAGATACGCAGTATTTT.

This clonotype was observed a handful of times. CDR3 sequence (DNA): TGCAGCGTCGACAACTGGCCCTACAATGAGCAGTTCTTC. Its protein product is CSVDNWPYNEQFF. V gene TRBV29-1 combines with J gene TRBJ2-1; D ambiguous. Germline lookup yields CDR1 SQVTM and CDR2 ANQGSEA. V was clipped by 6 bases and J by 2 bases, with 11 bases between them. The CDR3 contains 13 residues.

The rearrangement links TRBV7-9 to TRBJ2-7, with D perhaps TRBD2 (6 bases). Germline V gives CDR1 SEHNR, CDR2 FQNEAQ (reference sequence). The CDR3 runs to 14 residues. The germline V and J ends were trimmed by 6 bases and 5 bases, with 17 bases remaining between them. The CDR3 coding sequence is TGTGCCAGCAGTCAAGGGCGGGGATACGACGAGCAGTACTTC. It translates to CASSQGRGYDEQYF.

CDR3 residues: CASQSWDISSYNEQFF. CDR3 DNA sequence: TGTGCCTCTCAAAGTTGGGACATCAGCTCCTACAATGAGCAGTTCTTC. The chain joins TRBV10-3 to TRBJ2-1, with TRBD1 as a possible D gene (6 bases). CDR1 is ENHRY and CDR2 is SYGVKD in the germline V gene. The CDR3 spans 16 residues. The V and J ends lost 11 bases and 0 bases respectively, with 20 bases between them.

The chain uses TRBV11-3 and TRBJ2-5; D could derive from TRBD1 or TRBD2 (5 bases each). Germline values: CDR1 SGHNT, CDR2 YENEEA. The CDR3 runs 15 residues. Trimming left V 5 bases short and J 0 bases short, with 13 bases between. The CDR3: CASSMGPPYQETQYF. CDR3 coding DNA: TGTGCCAGCAGCATGGGACCGCCGTACCAAGAGACCCAGTACTTC.

This clonotype was counted between two and nine times. The chain recombines TRBV5-1 with TRBJ2-1; 10 nucleotides match TRBD1. Per germline, CDR1 SGHRS and CDR2 YFSETQ. The CDR3 totals 14 residues. V lost 4 bases, J lost 6 bases, and 4 bases stayed unmatched. The CDR3 sequence is CASSPDRGLNEQFF. The DNA for the CDR3 is TGCGCCAGCAGCCCCGACAGGGGGCTCAATGAGCAGTTCTTC.

The chain links TRBV11-2 to TRBJ2-7; D is perhaps TRBD1 (6 bases). The germline V and J ends were trimmed by 6 bases and 4 bases, with 22 bases remaining between them. This CDR3 region has 16 residues. CDR1 SGHAT and CDR2 FQNNGV come from the germline V gene. This CDR3 is CASSYPTPGTRYEQYF. The CDR3 DNA is TGTGCCAGCAGTTACCCGACACCTGGGACACGATACGAGCAGTACTTC.

Here the CDR3 reads CASSLSVSTEAFF. CDR3 coding DNA: TGTGCCAGCAGCTTATCGGTGTCCACTGAAGCTTTCTTT. The chain couples TRBV7-6 to TRBJ1-1, with unresolved D. Trimming removed 2 bases at V and 4 bases at J, with 8 bases between. The CDR3 is made up of 13 amino acids. Germline loops: CDR1 SGHVS, CDR2 FNYEAQ.

This clonotype was detected only once. The chain joins TRBV20-1 to TRBJ2-7; weak D call: TRBD2 (6 bases). V was clipped by 6 bases and J by 1 base, with 19 bases between them. This CDR3 has 15 residues. The germline CDR1 and CDR2 sequences are DFQATT and SNEGSKA (reference sequence). The CDR3, as DNA: TGCAGTGCCTACCCTACCCGGGAGCCTTCCTACGAGCAGTACTTC. Translated: CSAYPTREPSYEQYF.

The V call is TRBV12-3 or TRBV12-4, the J call TRBJ1-2; 10 bases map to TRBD1. V shed 5 bases, J shed 0 bases, and the junction held 9 bases outside the gene matches. CDR3 length equals 17 residues. CDR3 amino acids: CASSLGQGVSTNYGYTF. CDR3 DNA: TGTGCCAGCAGTCTAGGACAGGGGGTATCCACTAACTATGGCTACACCTTC.

This chain joins TRBV5-6 and TRBJ1-1; D is possibly TRBD1 (5 bases). V lost 0 bases and J 4 bases, leaving 7 bases between the germline ends. The CDR3 sequence is 13 residues long. The germline CDR1 and CDR2 sequences are SGHDT and YYEEEE. The CDR3 spells CASSLAGTTEAFF. The CDR3 DNA is TGTGCCAGCAGCTTGGCCGGGACCACTGAAGCTTTCTTT. The entire variable domain, with the rest obtained from reference TRBV5-6 and TRBJ1-1, is as follows: DAGVTQSPTHLIKTRGQQVTLRCSPKSGHDTVSWYQQALGQGPQFIFQYYEEEERQRGNFPDRFSGHQFPNYSSELNVNALLLGDSALYLCASSLAGTTEAFFGQGTRLTVV.

In its sample, this clonotype was seen once. This chain connects TRBV11-3 to TRBJ2-4; D is perhaps TRBD1 or TRBD2 (5 bases each). Germline V CDR1 and CDR2: SGHNT, YENEEA. V was shortened by 1 base and J by 0 bases, with 10 bases between the two germline ends. The CDR3 has 16 residues. DNA of the CDR3: TGTGCCAGCAGCTTAGGGTCCGGGACAGCCAAAAACATTCAGTACTTC. This gives the protein CASSLGSGTAKNIQYF.

This chain connects TRBV28 to TRBJ2-4; D is undetermined. Germline loops: CDR1 MDHEN, CDR2 SYDVKM. This CDR3 is built from 14 residues. V lost 8 bases to trimming and J lost 2 bases, with 13 bases between them. The CDR3 here is CASGRLAPKNIQYF. The CDR3 DNA is TGTGCCAGCGGTAGGCTGGCTCCCAAAAACATTCAGTACTTC. Combining the CDR3 with reference TRBV28 and TRBJ2-4 gives the whole variable domain DVKVTQSSRYLVKRTGEKVFLECVQDMDHENMFWYRQDPGLGLRLIYFSYDVKMKEKGDIPEGYSVSREKKERFSLILESASTNQTSMYLCASGRLAPKNIQYFGAGTRLSVL.

This chain joins TRBV19 and TRBJ1-1; unclear D gene. This CDR3 is 12 amino acids long. In germline, CDR1 is LNHDA, CDR2 SQIVND (reference sequence). Trimming cost V 4 bases and J 1 base, with 4 bases left between them. CDR3 bases: TGTGCCAGTAGTACAGGGAACACTGAAGCTTTCTTT. Residues: CASSTGNTEAFF.

The chain joins TRBV20-1 to TRBJ2-1, with no clear D. The CDR3 length is 13 residues. Germline loops: CDR1 DFQATT, CDR2 SNEGSKA (reference sequence). Trimming took 1 base from V and 5 from J, leaving 9 bases between them. CDR3: CSARGHLNNEQFF. As DNA, the CDR3 is TGCAGTGCTAGAGGCCATTTAAACAATGAGCAGTTCTTC.

This chain joins TRBV2 and TRBJ2-2; tentative D call: TRBD2 (6 bases). Trimming took off 6 bases at V and 4 bases at J, with 15 bases between the two ends. The CDR3 runs 15 residues. Germline CDR1 is SNHLY and CDR2 is FYNNEI. DNA of the CDR3: TGTGCCAGCAGGGGGGTTCTGGGGGGCACCGGGGAGCTGTTTTTT. Its protein is CASRGVLGGTGELFF.

CDR3 nucleotides: TGTGCCAGCAGTTCTCCTTACGAGCAGTACTTC. Translation gives CASSSPYEQYF. The chain is built from TRBV12-3 or TRBV12-4 and TRBJ2-7, with D unclear. There are 11 residues in the CDR3. V lost 4 bases and J lost 4, with 5 bases in between.

The chain couples TRBV9 to TRBJ1-2, with D possibly TRBD1 on 5 matching bases. The V end lost 4 bases, the J end lost 4 bases, and 14 bases lay between the germline ends. Germline values: CDR1 SGDLS, CDR2 YYNGEE. This CDR3 region has 14 residues. For the CDR3, the DNA is TGTGCCAGCAGCCCCCGGGACGGAACCTATGGCTACACCTTC. Encoded protein: CASSPRDGTYGYTF. Full variable domain (remainder filled in from reference TRBV9 and TRBJ1-2): DSGVTQTPKHLITATGQRVTLRCSPRSGDLSVYWYQQSLDQGLQFLIQYYNGEERAKGNILERFSAQQFPDLHSELNLSSLELGDSALYFCASSPRDGTYGYTFGSGTRLTVV.

This clonotype was recorded a few times. This chain joins TRBV11-1 and TRBJ2-7; D might be TRBD1 (5 bases). Trimming shortened V by 1 base and J by 3 bases, and 13 bases separated the two germline ends. CDR3 length: 15 residues. CDR1 is SGHAT, CDR2 FQDESV, per germline (reference sequence). The CDR3 coding sequence is TGTGCCAGCAGCTTAGGACAGCTATTTAACTACGAGCAGTACTTC. Amino acid sequence: CASSLGQLFNYEQYF. Together with reference TRBV11-1 and TRBJ2-7, the CDR3 gives the full variable domain: EAEVAQSPRYKITEKSQAVAFWCDPISGHATLYWYRQILGQGPELLVQFQDESVVDDSQLPKDRFSAERLKGVDSTLKIQPAELGDSAMYLCASSLGQLFNYEQYFGPGTRLTVT.

V usage is TRBV27 and J usage is TRBJ2-7; D is perhaps TRBD1 or TRBD2 (5 bases each). V shed 6 bases and J shed 0 bases, with 9 bases lying between them. CDR3 length equals 13 residues. CDR1 is MNHEY and CDR2 is SMNVEV in the germline V gene (reference sequence). The CDR3 spells CASRRDPSYEQYF. In DNA, the CDR3 is TGTGCCAGCAGGAGGGACCCCTCCTACGAGCAGTACTTC.

This clonotype has a handful of counts. The chain employs TRBV18 and TRBJ1-2; perhaps TRBD1 as D (5 bases). This CDR3 region has 17 residues. Trimming left V 1 base short and J 5 bases short, with 20 bases between. Germline CDR1 reads KGHSH; CDR2 reads LQKENI. DNA for the CDR3: TGTGCCAGCTCACCACAAGACGGCAGCCAGGGACCATATGGCTACACCTTC. Its translation: CASSPQDGSQGPYGYTF.

This chain uses TRBV7-3 with TRBJ2-7; possible D gene TRBD1, 7 bases. The CDR3 is 14 residues long. Germline V gene sequence: CDR1 SGHTA, CDR2 FQGTGA. Trimming removed 2 bases from V and 2 bases from J, with 10 bases in between. The CDR3 loop reads CASSLGGTAYEQYF. The CDR3 DNA sequence: TGTGCCAGCAGCTTAGGCGGGACAGCCTACGAGCAGTACTTC.

The rearrangement links TRBV12-3 or TRBV12-4 to TRBJ2-5; D might be TRBD2 (5 bases). This CDR3 is 13 amino acids long. The V and J ends lost 6 bases and 2 bases respectively, with 10 bases between them. The CDR3 region is CASRTRIQETQYF. The CDR3 DNA sequence: TGTGCCAGCAGAACTAGAATACAAGAGACCCAGTACTTC.